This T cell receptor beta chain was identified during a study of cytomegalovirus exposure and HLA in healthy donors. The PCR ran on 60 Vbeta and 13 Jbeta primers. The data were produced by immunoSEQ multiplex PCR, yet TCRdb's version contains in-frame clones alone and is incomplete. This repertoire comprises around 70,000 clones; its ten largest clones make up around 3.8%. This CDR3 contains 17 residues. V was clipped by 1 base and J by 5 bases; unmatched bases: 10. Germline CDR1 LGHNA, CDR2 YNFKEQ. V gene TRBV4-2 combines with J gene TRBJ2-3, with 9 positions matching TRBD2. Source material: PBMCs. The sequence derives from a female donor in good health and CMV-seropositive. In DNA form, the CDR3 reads TGTGCCAGCAGCCAAGGCCTAGCGGGGAGGAGAGGAGATACGCAGTATTTT. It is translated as CASSQGLAGRRGDTQYF.